This T cell receptor (beta chain) was sequenced during a study of blood T cell repertoires in COVID-19 (dated by TCRdb to about 2020). At the level of the whole study: Collaborator samples came from the United States, Italy and Spain and covered acute and convalescent phases of COVID-19. The samples were drawn from the first 160 participants of the ongoing ImmuneRACE study and from 1,254 subjects provided by 6 global collaborators. The repertoires were made available in a free public database intended to serve as a resource for research on the immune response to SARS-CoV-2. The prospective study material was composed of cDNA or gDNA derived from T cells, B-cell-depleted T cells, or PBMCs. Deeply sampled blood TCRbeta repertoires from subjects exposed to, actively infected with, or recovered from COVID-19 were included in the dataset. The sample metadata nearly always contained a de-identified subject ID, COVID-19 status, age in years and sex. Where available, HLA class I and class II types were obtained from metadata supplied by the sample provider rather than from assay-based typing.

About this clone itself: Its binding antigen is unknown. No clone much larger than this one lies a single base away; base qualities are absent.

Points the paper makes about the study in general: Clinical and demographic metadata were provided uncurated, with the amount varying by source and participant.

The immunoSEQ Assay, a bias-controlled multiplex PCR, was used to amplify TCRbeta CDR3 regions from genomic DNA. As for the original processing: The number of nucleated cells in each sample was estimated by amplification of reference gene primers within the assay. Sequence reads were collapsed and filtered to measure the absolute abundance of every unique TCRbeta CDR3 rearrangement. Productive Simpson clonality was computed per sample as the square root of Simpson's diversity index over productive rearrangements. TCRdb's version of the immuneACCESS table is confined to in-frame rearrangements and falls short of the full clone set. An unresolved V gene accounts for under half of the shortfall where checked; the remainder is of unknown origin. The D gene and trimming were derived from the DNA, and the V and J assignments and clone size from that table. The sample table lists some 80,000 clones, roughly 80% of them with a count of one. The ten most abundant clones make up approximately 33% of the sample.

Whole blood was collected in K2EDTA tubes by collaborating institutions according to the institutions' own protocols. For TCRbeta analysis, collaborator samples were shipped as frozen whole blood, as isolated PBMCs, or as DNA extracted from either sample type. Including cysteine and phenylalanine, the CDR3 has 14 amino acids. Of all the DNA, just the CDR3 is kept, 42 bases in frame from base 1. V is pared back by 4 bases and J by 1 base, with 6 bases lying between the germline termini. CDR1 and CDR2 are drawn from the germline V gene: SGHRS, YFSETQ. The V gene is TRBV5-1 and the J gene is TRBJ2-6; no D gene is confidently identified. The specimen sequenced was peripheral blood. This sequence originates from a woman aged 70-85 years with acute or convalescent COVID-19. The CDR3 sequence is CASSTGSGANVLTF. Read as DNA, the sequence is TGCGCCAGCAGCACGGGTTCTGGGGCCAACGTCCTGACTTTC.